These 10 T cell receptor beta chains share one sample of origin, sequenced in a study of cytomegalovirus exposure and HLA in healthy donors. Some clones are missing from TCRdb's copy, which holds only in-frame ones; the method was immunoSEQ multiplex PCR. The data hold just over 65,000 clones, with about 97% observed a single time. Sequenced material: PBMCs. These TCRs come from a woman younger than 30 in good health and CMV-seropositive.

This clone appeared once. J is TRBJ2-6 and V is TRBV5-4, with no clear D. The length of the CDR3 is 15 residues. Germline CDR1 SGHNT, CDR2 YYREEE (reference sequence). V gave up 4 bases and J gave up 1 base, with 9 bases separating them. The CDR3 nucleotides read TGTGCCAGCAGCAATCTATCGTCTGGGGCCAACGTCCTGACTTTC. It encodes CASSNLSSGANVLTF.

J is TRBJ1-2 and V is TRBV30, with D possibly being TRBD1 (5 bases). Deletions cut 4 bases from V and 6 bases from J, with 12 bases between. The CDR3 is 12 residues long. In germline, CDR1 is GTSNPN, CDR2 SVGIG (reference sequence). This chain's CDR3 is CAWTPTVDGYTF. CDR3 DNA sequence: TGTGCCTGGACTCCGACAGTTGATGGCTACACCTTC.

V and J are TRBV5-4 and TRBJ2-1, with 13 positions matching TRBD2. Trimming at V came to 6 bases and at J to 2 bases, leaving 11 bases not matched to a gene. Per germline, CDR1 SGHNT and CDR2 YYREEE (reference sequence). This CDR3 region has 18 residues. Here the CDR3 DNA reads TGTGCCAGCAAATCCGGGACTAGCGGGATCTTCGCCTACAATGAGCAGTTCTTC. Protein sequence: CASKSGTSGIFAYNEQFF.

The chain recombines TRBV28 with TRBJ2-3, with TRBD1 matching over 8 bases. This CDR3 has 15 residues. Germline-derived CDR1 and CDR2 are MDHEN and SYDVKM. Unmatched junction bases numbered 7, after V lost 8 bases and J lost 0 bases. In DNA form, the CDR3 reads TGTGCCAGCCGATCAGGGGGCTATAGCACAGATACGCAGTATTTT. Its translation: CASRSGGYSTDTQYF. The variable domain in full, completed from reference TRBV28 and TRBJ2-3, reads DVKVTQSSRYLVKRTGEKVFLECVQDMDHENMFWYRQDPGLGLRLIYFSYDVKMKEKGDIPEGYSVSREKKERFSLILESASTNQTSMYLCASRSGGYSTDTQYFGPGTRLTVL.

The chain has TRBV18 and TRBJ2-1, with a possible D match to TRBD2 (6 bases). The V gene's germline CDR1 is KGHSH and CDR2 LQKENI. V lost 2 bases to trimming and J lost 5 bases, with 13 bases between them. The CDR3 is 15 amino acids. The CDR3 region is CASSPRAGLDNEQFF. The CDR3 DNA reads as TGTGCCAGCTCACCAAGAGCGGGCCTCGACAATGAGCAGTTCTTC.

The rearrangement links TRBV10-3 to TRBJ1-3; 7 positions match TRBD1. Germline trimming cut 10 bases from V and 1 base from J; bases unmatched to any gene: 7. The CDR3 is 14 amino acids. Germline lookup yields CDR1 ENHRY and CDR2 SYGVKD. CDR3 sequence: CASETGDSGNTIYF. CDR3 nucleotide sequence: TGTGCCAGCGAAACAGGGGATTCTGGAAACACCATATATTTT.

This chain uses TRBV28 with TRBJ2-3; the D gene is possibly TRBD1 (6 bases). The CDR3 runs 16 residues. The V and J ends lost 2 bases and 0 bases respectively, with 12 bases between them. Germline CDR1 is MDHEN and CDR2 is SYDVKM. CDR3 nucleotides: TGTGCCAGCAGTTTAGTCGGACAGCCTAGCACAGATACGCAGTATTTT. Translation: CASSLVGQPSTDTQYF.

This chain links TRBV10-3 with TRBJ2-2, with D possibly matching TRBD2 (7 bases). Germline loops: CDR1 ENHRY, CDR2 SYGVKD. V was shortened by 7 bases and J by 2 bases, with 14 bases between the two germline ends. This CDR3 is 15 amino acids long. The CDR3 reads CAIMGGQRNTGELFF. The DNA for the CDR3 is TGTGCCATCATGGGGGGGCAAAGAAACACCGGGGAGCTGTTTTTT.

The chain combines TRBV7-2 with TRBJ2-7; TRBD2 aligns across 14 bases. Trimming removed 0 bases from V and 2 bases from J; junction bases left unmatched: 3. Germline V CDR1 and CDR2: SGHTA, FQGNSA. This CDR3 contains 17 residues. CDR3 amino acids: CASSLAGLAGVPYEQYF. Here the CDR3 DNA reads TGTGCCAGCAGCTTAGCGGGACTAGCGGGAGTTCCCTACGAGCAGTACTTC.

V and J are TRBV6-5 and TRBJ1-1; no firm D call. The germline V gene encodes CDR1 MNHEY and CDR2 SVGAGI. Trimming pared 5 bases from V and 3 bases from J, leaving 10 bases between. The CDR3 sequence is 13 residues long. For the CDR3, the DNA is TGTGCCAGCAGTGCGGCGGGCTACACTGAAGCTTTCTTT. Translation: CASSAAGYTEAFF.